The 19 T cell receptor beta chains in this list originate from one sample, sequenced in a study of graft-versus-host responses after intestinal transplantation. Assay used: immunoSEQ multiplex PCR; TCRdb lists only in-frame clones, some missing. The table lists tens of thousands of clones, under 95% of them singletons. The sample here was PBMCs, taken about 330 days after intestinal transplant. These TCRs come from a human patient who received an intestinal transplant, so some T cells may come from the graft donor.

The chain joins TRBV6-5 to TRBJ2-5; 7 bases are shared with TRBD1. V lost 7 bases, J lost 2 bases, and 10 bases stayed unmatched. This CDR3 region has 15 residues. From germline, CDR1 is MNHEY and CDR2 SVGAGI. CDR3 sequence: CASTPGGTVQETQYF. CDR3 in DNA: TGTGCCAGCACCCCCGGTGGGACAGTACAAGAGACCCAGTACTTC.

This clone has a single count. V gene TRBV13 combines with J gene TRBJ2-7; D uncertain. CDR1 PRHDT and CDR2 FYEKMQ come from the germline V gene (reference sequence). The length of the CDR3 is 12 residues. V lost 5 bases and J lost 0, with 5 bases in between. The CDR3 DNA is TGTGCCAGCAGCACGAGCTCCTACGAGCAGTACTTC. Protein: CASSTSSYEQYF. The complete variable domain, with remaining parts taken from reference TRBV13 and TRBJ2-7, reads AAGVIQSPRHLIKEKRETATLKCYPIPRHDTVYWYQQGPGQDPQFLISFYEKMQSDKGSIPDRFSAQQFSDYHSELNMSSLELGDSALYFCASSTSSYEQYFGPGTRLTVT.

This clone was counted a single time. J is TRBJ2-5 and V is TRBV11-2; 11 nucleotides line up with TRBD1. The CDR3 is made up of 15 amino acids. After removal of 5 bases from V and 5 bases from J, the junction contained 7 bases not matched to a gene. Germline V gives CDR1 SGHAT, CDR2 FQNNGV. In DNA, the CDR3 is TGTGCCAGCAGCAAATGGACAGGGGGCAGGGAGACCCAGTACTTC. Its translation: CASSKWTGGRETQYF.

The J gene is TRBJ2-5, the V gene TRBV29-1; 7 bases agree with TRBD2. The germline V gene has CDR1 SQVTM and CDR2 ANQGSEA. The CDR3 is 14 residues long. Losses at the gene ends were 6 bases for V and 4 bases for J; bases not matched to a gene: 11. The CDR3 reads CSVGAGTGGETQYF. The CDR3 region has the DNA TGCAGCGTCGGTGCCGGGACGGGAGGAGAGACCCAGTACTTC.

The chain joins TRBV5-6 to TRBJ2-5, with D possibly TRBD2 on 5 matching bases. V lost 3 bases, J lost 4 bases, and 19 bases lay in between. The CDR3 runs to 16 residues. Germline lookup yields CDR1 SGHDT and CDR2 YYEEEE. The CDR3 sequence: CASSSMDVARGETQYF. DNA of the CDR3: TGTGCCAGCAGCTCTATGGACGTAGCACGGGGAGAGACCCAGTACTTC.

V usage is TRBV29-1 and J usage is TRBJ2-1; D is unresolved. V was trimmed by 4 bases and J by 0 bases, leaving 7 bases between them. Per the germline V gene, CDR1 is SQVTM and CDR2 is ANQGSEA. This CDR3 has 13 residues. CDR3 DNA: TGCAGCGTTGGACCCCCCTCCTACAATGAGCAGTTCTTC. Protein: CSVGPPSYNEQFF.

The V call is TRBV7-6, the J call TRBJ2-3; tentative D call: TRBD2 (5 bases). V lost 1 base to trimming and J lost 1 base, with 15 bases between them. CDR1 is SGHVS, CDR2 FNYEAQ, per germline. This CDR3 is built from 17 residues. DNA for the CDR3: TGTGCCAGCAGCTTAGACGAAGGCTCGCGGGGCACAGATACGCAGTATTTT. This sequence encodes CASSLDEGSRGTDTQYF.

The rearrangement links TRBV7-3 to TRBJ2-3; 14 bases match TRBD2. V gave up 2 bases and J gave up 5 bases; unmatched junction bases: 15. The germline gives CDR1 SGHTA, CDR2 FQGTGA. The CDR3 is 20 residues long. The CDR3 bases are TGTGCCAGCAGCTTAGCGTCCCGGGGACTAGCGGGGGTACGGGGAGATACGCAGTATTTT. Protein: CASSLASRGLAGVRGDTQYF.

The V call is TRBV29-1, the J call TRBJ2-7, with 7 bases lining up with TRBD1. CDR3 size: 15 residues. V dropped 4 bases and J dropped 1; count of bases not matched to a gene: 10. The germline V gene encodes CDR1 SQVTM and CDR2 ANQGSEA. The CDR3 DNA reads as TGCAGCGTTGTCCTATTTACAGGGGAATCCTACGAGCAGTACTTC. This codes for CSVVLFTGESYEQYF.

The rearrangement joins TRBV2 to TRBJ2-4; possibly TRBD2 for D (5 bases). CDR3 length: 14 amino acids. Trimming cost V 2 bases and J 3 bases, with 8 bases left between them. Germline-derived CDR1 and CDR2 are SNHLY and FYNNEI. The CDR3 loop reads CASSERSGKNIQYF. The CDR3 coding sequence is TGTGCCAGCAGTGAAAGGAGCGGCAAAAACATTCAGTACTTC.

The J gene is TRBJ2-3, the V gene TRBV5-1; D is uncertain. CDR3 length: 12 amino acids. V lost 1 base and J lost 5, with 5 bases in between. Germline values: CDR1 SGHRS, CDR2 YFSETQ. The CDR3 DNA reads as TGCGCCAGCAGCTTGCAGAGAGATACGCAGTATTTT. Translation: CASSLQRDTQYF. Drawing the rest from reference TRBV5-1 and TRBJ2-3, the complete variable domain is KAGVTQTPRYLIKTRGQQVTLSCSPISGHRSVSWYQQTPGQGLQFLFEYFSETQRNKGNFPGRFSGRQFSNSRSEMNVSTLELGDSALYLCASSLQRDTQYFGPGTRLTVL.

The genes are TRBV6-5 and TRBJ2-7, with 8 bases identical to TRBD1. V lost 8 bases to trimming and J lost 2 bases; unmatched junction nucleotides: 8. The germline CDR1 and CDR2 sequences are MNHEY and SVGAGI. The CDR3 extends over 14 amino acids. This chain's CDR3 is CASRLQGVPYEQYF. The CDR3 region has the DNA TGTGCCAGCCGTTTACAGGGGGTCCCCTACGAGCAGTACTTC.

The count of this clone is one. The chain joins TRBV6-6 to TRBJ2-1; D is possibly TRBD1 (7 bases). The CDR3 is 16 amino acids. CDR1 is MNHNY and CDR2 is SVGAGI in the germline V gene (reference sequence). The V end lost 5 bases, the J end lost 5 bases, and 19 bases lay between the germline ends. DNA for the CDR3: TGTGCCAGCAGTCCTCGGGGGCAGGGGGTCGACAATGAGCAGTTCTTC. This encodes CASSPRGQGVDNEQFF.

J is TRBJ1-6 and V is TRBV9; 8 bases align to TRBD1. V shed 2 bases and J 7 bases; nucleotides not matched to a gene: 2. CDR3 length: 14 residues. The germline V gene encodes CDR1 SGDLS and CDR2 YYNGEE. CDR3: CASSVSGGNSPLHF. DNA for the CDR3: TGTGCCAGCAGCGTCTCAGGGGGCAATTCACCCCTCCACTTT.

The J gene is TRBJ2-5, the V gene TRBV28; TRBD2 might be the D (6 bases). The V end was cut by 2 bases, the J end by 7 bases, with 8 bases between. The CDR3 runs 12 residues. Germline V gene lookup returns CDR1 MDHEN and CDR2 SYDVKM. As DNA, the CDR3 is TGTGCCAGCAGTTTACCGCGGGGGACCCAGTACTTC. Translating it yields CASSLPRGTQYF.

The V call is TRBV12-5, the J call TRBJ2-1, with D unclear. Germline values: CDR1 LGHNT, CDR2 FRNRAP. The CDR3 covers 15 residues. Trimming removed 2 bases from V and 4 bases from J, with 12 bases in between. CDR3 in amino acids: CASGLPERPYNEQFF. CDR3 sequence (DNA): TGTGCTAGTGGTTTGCCAGAGCGACCTTACAATGAGCAGTTCTTC.

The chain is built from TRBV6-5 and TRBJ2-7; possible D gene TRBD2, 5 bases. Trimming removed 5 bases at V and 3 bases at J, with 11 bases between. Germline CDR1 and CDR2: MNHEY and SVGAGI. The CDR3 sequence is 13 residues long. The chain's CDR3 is CASSTPDFYEQYF. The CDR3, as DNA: TGTGCCAGCAGTACCCCGGACTTCTACGAGCAGTACTTC.

The CDR3 nucleotides are TGTGCCAGCAGTTCTCCCGGGGGGGGGAACACCGGGGAGCTGTTTTTT. It is translated as CASSSPGGGNTGELFF. The rearrangement joins TRBV27 to TRBJ2-2; 8 bases match TRBD2. Trimming took 4 bases from V and 1 from J; bases not matched to a gene: 5. The germline V gene encodes CDR1 MNHEY and CDR2 SMNVEV (reference sequence). The CDR3 runs 16 residues.

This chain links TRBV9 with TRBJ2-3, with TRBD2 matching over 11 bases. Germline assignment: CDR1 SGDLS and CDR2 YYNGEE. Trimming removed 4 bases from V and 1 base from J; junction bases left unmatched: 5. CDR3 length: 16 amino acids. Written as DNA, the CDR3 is TGTGCCAGCAGCACCCTACTAGCGGGAGGCACAGATACGCAGTATTTT. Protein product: CASSTLLAGGTDTQYF.